This T cell receptor (beta chain) stems from a study of Ad26.COV2.S vaccination and SARS-CoV-2 variants. Clones were sequenced by immunoSEQ multiplex PCR, and TCRdb holds only the in-frame ones, with some missing. Here the sample spans over 100,000 clones, roughly 80% being singletons. This clone was detected once. Its antigen is as yet unknown. Study-wide results and limits: Non-spike TCR breadth showed similarity between vaccine and placebo recipients. In vaccinated individuals, spike-specific CD8+ and CD4+ T cell responses reportedly displayed substantial breadth. From the TCR breadth and depth analyses, total T cell responses may have been underestimated. Compared with placebo recipients, vaccine recipients had higher spike-specific TCR breadth.

Sequenced here: peripheral blood, sampled after recovery from COVID-19. The TCR originated in a human donor who had recovered from COVID-19.

Written as DNA, the CDR3 is TGTGCCAGCAGCCCGACCGGGACTAGCGGGGGGCTTTTAGAGACCCAGTACTTC. Translation: CASSPTGTSGGLLETQYF. This sequence joins TRBV7-3 and TRBJ2-5, with 15 bases identical to TRBD2. Trimming cost V 5 bases and J 4 bases; bases outside gene matches: 11. This CDR3 comprises 18 residues. Looked up from germline, CDR1 is SGHTA and CDR2 is FQGTGA.